A selection of T cell receptor beta chains follows, all from one sample in a study of cytomegalovirus exposure and HLA in healthy donors. Here immunoSEQ multiplex PCR was the method, and the copy in TCRdb shows in-frame clones only, minus some. The repertoire has about 120,000 clones, roughly 9% of them found once; the top ten carry 2.5% to 3.5%. The material sequenced was PBMCs. The receptors were sampled from a man aged 25 to 40 in good health and CMV-seronegative. CDR3s include the opening cysteine and the closing phenylalanine or tryptophan.

CASSLPGTGKETQYF,15,TRBV28,TRBJ2-5
CASSLGQGETYEQYF,15,TRBV11-2,TRBJ2-7
CASSFAGTSGNSYEQYF,17,TRBV27,TRBJ2-7
CASRGTVINTQYF,13,TRBV6-5,TRBJ2-3
CASSRTSGSYEQYF,14,TRBV19,TRBJ2-7
CASSKVGGAQYF,12,TRBV21-1,TRBJ2-5
CASSQAGQGSWNSPLHF,17,TRBV4-2,TRBJ1-6
CASSEGQANQPQHF,14,TRBV6-1,TRBJ1-5
CASSGRLTGGRAEETQYF,18,TRBV27,TRBJ2-5
CASSLAGQANYGYTF,15,TRBV5-1,TRBJ1-2
CASSPEGRRVTDTQYF,16,TRBV18,TRBJ2-3
CASSSLGKGETQYF,14,TRBV28,TRBJ2-5
CAWMPSGRYEQYF,13,TRBV30,-
CASSPGTGPPQHF,13,TRBV28,TRBJ1-5
CAMTSGVYEQYF,12,TRBV2,TRBJ2-7
CASSEGTDQGSPLHF,15,TRBV6-1,TRBJ1-6
CASSYQTGAGSYEQYF,16,TRBV28,TRBJ2-7
CASSLDRGGYEQYF,14,TRBV5-1,TRBJ2-7
CASSVSSGRKTDTQYF,16,TRBV7-2,TRBJ2-3
CASIRTGTSNQPQHF,15,TRBV19,TRBJ1-5
CAWSQKGPSMNTQYF,15,TRBV30,TRBJ2-3
CASRRGSYEQYF,12,TRBV2,TRBJ2-7
CASSFGGIQETQYF,14,TRBV11-2,TRBJ2-5
CASSLGGSGVTTDTQYF,17,TRBV7-6,TRBJ2-3
CASSFSGGQPQHF,13,TRBV27,TRBJ1-5
CASSLHASGARGANVLTF,18,TRBV7-2,TRBJ2-6
CSVTLRRVLNTEAFF,15,TRBV29-1,TRBJ1-1
CASSEYDSAYEQYF,14,TRBV25-1,TRBJ2-7
CASSISAQGAQETQYF,16,TRBV19,TRBJ2-5
CASSLGAFSGNTIYF,15,TRBV11-2,TRBJ1-3
CASSVTSGQIYEQYF,15,TRBV19,TRBJ2-7
CASSQERGQNSPLHF,15,TRBV4-1,TRBJ1-6
CASSVALQGGQNIQYF,16,TRBV9,TRBJ2-4
CASSEKTGPFYQETQYF,17,TRBV21-1,TRBJ2-5
CASSPIYLAGGDEQYF,16,TRBV14,TRBJ2-7
CASSWSGTANTGELFF,16,TRBV27,TRBJ2-2
CSVAGQEYNEQFF,13,TRBV29-1,TRBJ2-1
CASSWAGRGAGEQYF,15,TRBV13,TRBJ2-7
CASSVGLRNTEAFF,14,TRBV5-4,TRBJ1-1
CASSRYVGAVSYNEQFF,17,TRBV4-3,TRBJ2-1
CASSDLTSLATVYF,14,TRBV28,TRBJ2-7
CASSPVGAYEQYF,13,TRBV18,-
CASSLIPSGGAYLETQYF,18,TRBV5-1,TRBJ2-5
CASSTDRGRFGANVLTF,17,TRBV11-3,TRBJ2-6
CAWDGDRSNYGYTF,14,TRBV30,TRBJ1-2
CASSSPGERTEAFF,14,TRBV19,TRBJ1-1
CAWSVGSYEQYF,12,TRBV30,TRBJ2-7
CASSPGTSGRSHEQYF,16,TRBV5-4,TRBJ2-7
CASSPISELYTEAFF,15,TRBV7-3,TRBJ1-1